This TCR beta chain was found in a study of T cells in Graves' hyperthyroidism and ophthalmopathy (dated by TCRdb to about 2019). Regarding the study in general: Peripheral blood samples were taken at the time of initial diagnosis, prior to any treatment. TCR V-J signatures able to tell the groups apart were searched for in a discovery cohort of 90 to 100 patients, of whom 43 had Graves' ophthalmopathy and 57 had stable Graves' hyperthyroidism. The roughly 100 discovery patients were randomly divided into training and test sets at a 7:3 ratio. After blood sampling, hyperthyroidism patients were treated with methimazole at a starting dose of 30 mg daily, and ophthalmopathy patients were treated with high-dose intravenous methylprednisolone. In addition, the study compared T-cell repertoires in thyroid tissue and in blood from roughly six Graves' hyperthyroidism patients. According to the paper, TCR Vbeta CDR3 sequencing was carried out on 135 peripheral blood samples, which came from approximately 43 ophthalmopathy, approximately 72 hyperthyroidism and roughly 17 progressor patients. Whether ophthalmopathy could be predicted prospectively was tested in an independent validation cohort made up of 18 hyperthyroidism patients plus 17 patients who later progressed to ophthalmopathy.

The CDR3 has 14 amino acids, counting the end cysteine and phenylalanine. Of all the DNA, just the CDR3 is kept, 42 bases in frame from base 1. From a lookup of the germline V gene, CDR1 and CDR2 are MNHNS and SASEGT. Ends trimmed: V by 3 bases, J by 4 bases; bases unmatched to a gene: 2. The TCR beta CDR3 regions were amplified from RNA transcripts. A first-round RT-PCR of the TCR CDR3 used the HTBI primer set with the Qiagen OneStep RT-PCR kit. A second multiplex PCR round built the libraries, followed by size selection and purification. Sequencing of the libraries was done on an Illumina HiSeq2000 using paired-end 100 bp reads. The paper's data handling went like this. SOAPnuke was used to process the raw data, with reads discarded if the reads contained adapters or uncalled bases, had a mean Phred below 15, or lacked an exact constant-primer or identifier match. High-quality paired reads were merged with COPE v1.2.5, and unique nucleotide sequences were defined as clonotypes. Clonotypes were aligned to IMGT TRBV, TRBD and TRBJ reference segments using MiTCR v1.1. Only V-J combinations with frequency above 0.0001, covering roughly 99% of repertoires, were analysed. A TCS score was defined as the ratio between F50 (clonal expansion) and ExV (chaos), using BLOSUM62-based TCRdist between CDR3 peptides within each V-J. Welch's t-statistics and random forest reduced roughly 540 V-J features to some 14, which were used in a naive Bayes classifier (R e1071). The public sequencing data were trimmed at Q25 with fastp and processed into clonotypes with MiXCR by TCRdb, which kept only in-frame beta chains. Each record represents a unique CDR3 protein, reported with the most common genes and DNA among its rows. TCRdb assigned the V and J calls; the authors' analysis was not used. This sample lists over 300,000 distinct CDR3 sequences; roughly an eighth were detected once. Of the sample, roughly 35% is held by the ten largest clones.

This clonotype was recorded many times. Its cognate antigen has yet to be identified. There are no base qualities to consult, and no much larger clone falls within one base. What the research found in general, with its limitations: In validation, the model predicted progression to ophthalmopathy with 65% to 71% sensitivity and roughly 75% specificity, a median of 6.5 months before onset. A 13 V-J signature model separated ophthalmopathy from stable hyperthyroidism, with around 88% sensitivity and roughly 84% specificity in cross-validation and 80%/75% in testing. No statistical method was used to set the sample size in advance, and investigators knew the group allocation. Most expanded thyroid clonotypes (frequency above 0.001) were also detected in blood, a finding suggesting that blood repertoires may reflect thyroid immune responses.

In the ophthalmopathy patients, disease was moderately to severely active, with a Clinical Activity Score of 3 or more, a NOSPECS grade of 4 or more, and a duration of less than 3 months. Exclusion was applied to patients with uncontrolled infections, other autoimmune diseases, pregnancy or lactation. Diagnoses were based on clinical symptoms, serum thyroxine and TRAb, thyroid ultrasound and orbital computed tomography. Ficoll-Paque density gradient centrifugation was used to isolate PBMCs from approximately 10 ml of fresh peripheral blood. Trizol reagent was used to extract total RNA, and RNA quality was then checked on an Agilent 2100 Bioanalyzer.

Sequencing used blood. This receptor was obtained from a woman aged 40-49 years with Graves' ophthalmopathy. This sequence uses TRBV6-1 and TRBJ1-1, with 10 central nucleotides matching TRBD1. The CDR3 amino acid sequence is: CASSDGQGGTEAFF. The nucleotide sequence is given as TGTGCCAGCAGTGACGGACAGGGGGGCACTGAAGCTTTCTTT.